This T cell receptor (beta chain) appears in the sequencing data of a study of T cells and Merkel cell carcinoma outcomes. Overall study results and limits: Repertoire plus T-cell density reportedly predicted Merkel cell carcinoma outcomes.

Only in-frame clones appear in the TCRdb table, and some are missing; sequencing was by immunoSEQ multiplex PCR. The table includes some 150 clones, 80% to 90% detected once. CDR1 and CDR2 (germline): SGHTA, FQGNSA. This CDR3 comprises 16 residues. V was shortened by 4 bases and J by 5 bases, with 18 bases between the two germline ends. This clone turned up a few times. No antigen is known for it. V is TRBV7-2 and J is TRBJ2-1, with D perhaps TRBD1 or TRBD2 (5 bases each). The receptor was derived from a human donor with Merkel cell carcinoma. Sequencing input: tumor tissue from Merkel cell carcinoma. The DNA for the CDR3 is TGTGCCAGCAGCTCCCGCGAGGGACGGGTCCACAATGAGCAGTTCTTC. Encoded protein: CASSSREGRVHNEQFF. The entire variable domain, with the rest obtained from reference TRBV7-2 and TRBJ2-1, is as follows: GAGVSQSPSNKVTEKGKDVELRCDPISGHTALYWYRQSLGQGLEFLIYFQGNSAPDKSGLPSDRFSAERTGGSVSTLTIQRTQQEDSAVYLCASSSREGRVHNEQFFGPGTRLTVL.